A single sample is the source of the 4 T cell receptor beta chains below, sequenced in a study of cytomegalovirus exposure and HLA in healthy donors (dated by TCRdb to 2017 to 2019). The library relied on the immunoSEQ multiplex PCR assay. TCRdb stores this immuneACCESS table with in-frame sequences only. Part of the clones is absent; in the studies checked, under half of the shortfall reflects unresolved V genes, and no reason is known for the rest. This sample gives 70,000 to 75,000 clones in total; about 94% of them show up just once. Clones ranked in the top ten supply approximately 0.93% of the sample. Input material: PBMCs. The source of these receptors is a woman aged 18-29 years in good health and CMV-seronegative.

Only a few counts were recorded for this clone. V and J are TRBV6-4 and TRBJ2-6; TRBD2 might be the D (6 bases). Germline V lookup: CDR1 MRHNA, CDR2 SNTAGT. V was pared by 0 bases and J by 0 bases, with 6 bases between. The length of the CDR3 is 16 residues. CDR3 amino acids: CASSDSTSSGANVLTF. The CDR3, as DNA: TGTGCCAGCAGTGACTCGACTAGCTCTGGGGCCAACGTCCTGACTTTC.

J is TRBJ2-3 and V is TRBV28, with D possibly TRBD2 on 5 matching bases. Trimming pared 3 bases from V and 1 base from J, leaving 11 bases between. The germline V gene has CDR1 MDHEN and CDR2 SYDVKM. The CDR3 is 15 residues long. The CDR3 DNA reads as TGTGCCAGCAGTTTCAGCGGTGAAGGCACAGATACGCAGTATTTT. Translating gives CASSFSGEGTDTQYF.

V usage is TRBV11-2 and J usage is TRBJ1-1; 8 positions match TRBD1. J lost 2 bases, V lost 1 base, and 6 bases had no gene match. The CDR3 runs 16 residues. Germline CDR1 SGHAT, CDR2 FQNNGV. The CDR3 nucleotides are TGTGCCAGCAGCTTAGGGGTGACAGGGGTTAACACTGAAGCTTTCTTT. Protein sequence: CASSLGVTGVNTEAFF.

The V call is TRBV10-2, the J call TRBJ2-7; D ambiguous. From germline, CDR1 is WSHSY and CDR2 SAAADI. V lost 4 bases and J lost 0, with 10 bases in between. The CDR3 length is 14 residues. In nucleotides, the CDR3 is TGCGCCAGCAGTGTAGGCGGAACCTCCTACGAGCAGTACTTC. Its protein is CASSVGGTSYEQYF.